This T cell receptor beta chain was captured in a study of blood T cells in healthy people across ages. Combining a sample-barcoded 5' primer with a J-beta primer mix, a second PCR ran for 7 to 11 cycles. Using its own MiXCR run on the 5' RACE reads, TCRdb lists one record per CDR3 protein. In the table there are 1.5 million to 2 million distinct CDR3 sequences, roughly 30% of which are singletons. The CDR3 is 16 amino acids. V was pared by 2 bases and J by 1 base, with 18 bases between. CDR1 is DFQATT, CDR2 SNEGSKA, per germline (reference sequence). Sequences were obtained from blood. This rearrangement joins TRBV20-1 to TRBJ2-7; no clear D. The receptor's source is a woman aged 25 to 39 in good health. The CDR3 loop reads CSARSKGRPDSYEQYF. CDR3 nucleotide sequence: TGCAGTGCTAGATCAAAAGGACGGCCGGATTCCTACGAGCAGTACTTC.